This TCR beta chain was recorded in a study of technical replicates of blood from several donors. The CDR3 spans 14 residues. The germline CDR1 and CDR2 sequences are MNHNS and SASEGT. J lost 5 bases, V lost 7 bases, and 5 bases had no gene match. TCRdb keeps only in-frame clones here, not all; method: immunoSEQ multiplex PCR. Here the sample spans approximately 13,000 clones, about 86% being singletons. Material for sequencing was PBMCs. The origin of this receptor is a human donor in good health. The chain carries TRBV6-1 and TRBJ1-4; 9 nucleotides line up with TRBD1. The CDR3 nucleotides are TGTGCCAGCAACGGAGGACAGGGGAATGAAAAACTGTTTTTT. It specifies CASNGGQGNEKLFF.